This TCR beta chain was obtained from a study of blood T cell repertoires in COVID-19. Study as a whole: Sites in the United States, Italy and Spain provided acute and convalescent COVID-19 samples. The cDNA or gDNA used as material had been derived from T cells, B-cell-depleted T cells, or PBMCs.

In the study's own analysis: Quantification of nucleated cells was approximated via reference gene primer amplification. Here immunoSEQ multiplex PCR was the method, and the copy in TCRdb shows in-frame clones only, minus some. Clone size and the V and J calls come from that table; the DNA yielded D and trimming. This repertoire shows about 120,000 clones, over 60% found once; its top ten account for 7.9%. Germline V gene data show CDR1 as SGHRS and CDR2 as YFSETQ. The CDR3 is 15 residues long. V lost 0 bases and J lost 7; bases outside the gene matches: 6. Sequenced: peripheral blood. The chain has TRBV5-1 and TRBJ1-1; 10 bases line up with TRBD1. This TCR derives from a human donor in a cohort sampled during active COVID-19. The CDR3 region has the DNA TGCGCCAGCAGCTTGGATAGACAGGGGGCCGGTGAAGCTTTCTTT. Amino acids: CASSLDRQGAGEAFF.